This entry lists 30 T cell receptor beta chains sequenced from one sample in a study of blood T cell repertoires in COVID-19. Libraries were prepared by immunoSEQ multiplex PCR; TCRdb keeps only in-frame clonotypes and omits some of them. The sample lists 250,000 to 350,000 clones, nearly 90% seen once, with 9% to 9.5% in the top ten. The sample comprised peripheral blood. The receptor set was obtained from a man aged 18 to 30 with active or convalescent COVID-19.

V gene TRBV27 combines with J gene TRBJ2-3, with TRBD2 matching over 13 bases. Germline lookup yields CDR1 MNHEY and CDR2 SMNVEV (reference sequence). The CDR3 sequence is 17 residues long. With V trimmed by 2 bases and J by 3 bases, 5 bases remained unmatched. DNA of the CDR3: TGTGCCAGCAGTTTAACTACTAGCGGGGGGGCAACAGATACGCAGTATTTT. This codes for CASSLTTSGGATDTQYF.

This chain uses TRBV6-5 with TRBJ1-3; D remains unclear. CDR3 size: 15 residues. Germline V gene data show CDR1 as MNHEY and CDR2 as SVGAGI. V was cut by 0 bases and J by 4 bases, with 10 bases left in between. CDR3 in amino acids: CASSYSGEEGNTIYF. The CDR3 bases are TGTGCCAGCAGTTACTCCGGAGAGGAAGGAAACACCATATATTTT.

The CDR3 is CASRIGQGSSPLHF. In nucleotides, the CDR3 is TGTGCCAGTAGGATTGGACAGGGGAGTTCACCCCTCCACTTT. The chain combines TRBV19 with TRBJ1-6; 9 bases match TRBD1. Germline V gives CDR1 LNHDA, CDR2 SQIVND (reference sequence). The CDR3 runs to 14 residues. V lost 6 bases and J lost 9; bases outside the gene matches: 6.

The chain has TRBV6-5 and TRBJ1-5; 9 positions agree with TRBD1. J lost 13 bases, V lost 2 bases, and 12 bases had no gene match. The germline CDR1 and CDR2 sequences are MNHEY and SVGAGI. The CDR3 runs to 15 residues. The CDR3 DNA follows: TGTGCCAGCAGTTACCAAACAGGGGGCGCGGGATATCAGCATTTT. It translates to CASSYQTGGAGYQHF.

J is TRBJ1-3 and V is TRBV9; D gene unclear. The V and J ends lost 0 bases and 0 bases respectively, with 7 bases between them. Germline values: CDR1 SGDLS, CDR2 YYNGEE. The CDR3 has 15 amino acids. The CDR3 DNA is TGTGCCAGCAGCGTAGGCCCCAGCTCTGGAAACACCATATATTTT. It codes for CASSVGPSSGNTIYF.

The V call is TRBV18, the J call TRBJ2-7; D call uncertain. CDR1 and CDR2 from the germline V gene are KGHSH and LQKENI. This CDR3 has 17 residues. V lost 2 bases, J lost 3 bases, and 20 bases lay in between. This CDR3 reads CASSPYAPYRTDYEQYF. The CDR3 DNA reads TGTGCCAGCTCACCATACGCCCCTTACAGAACGGACTACGAGCAGTACTTC.

This sequence joins TRBV29-1 and TRBJ2-7; 11 positions agree with TRBD1. The germline gives CDR1 SQVTM, CDR2 ANQGSEA. With V trimmed by 0 bases and J by 7 bases, 8 bases remained unmatched. The CDR3 has 15 residues. In nucleotides, the CDR3 is TGCAGCGTTGAAGATTTGGACAGGGGGCGGGTGGAGCAGTACTTC. This translates into CSVEDLDRGRVEQYF.

The chain is built from TRBV3-1 (or the pseudogene TRBV3-2) and TRBJ2-7; the D is unclear. Trimming pared 1 base from V and 1 base from J, leaving 8 bases between. The length of the CDR3 is 14 residues. Germline CDR1 LGHDT, CDR2 YNNKEL (reference sequence). The DNA for the CDR3 is TGTGCCAGCAGCCAAGTAGCCAGATCCTACGAGCAGTACTTC. It specifies CASSQVARSYEQYF.

J is TRBJ1-2 and V is TRBV9; 9 nucleotides agree with TRBD1. The CDR3 loop spans 15 amino acids. Unmatched junction bases numbered 5, after V lost 0 bases and J lost 5 bases. CDR1 and CDR2 from the germline V gene are SGDLS and YYNGEE. The CDR3 sequence: CASSVEGQGRYGYTF. CDR3 DNA: TGTGCCAGCAGCGTAGAGGGACAGGGAAGATATGGCTACACCTTC.

This rearrangement joins TRBV27 to TRBJ1-1; 11 bases map to TRBD1. Germline V gene sequence: CDR1 MNHEY, CDR2 SMNVEV (reference sequence). Trimming removed 5 bases from V and 4 bases from J; junction bases left unmatched: 3. The CDR3 has 14 residues. The DNA for the CDR3 is TGTGCCAGCAGTGCGGACAGGGGGCCCACTGAAGCTTTCTTT. Its translation: CASSADRGPTEAFF.

The V gene is TRBV5-4, the J gene TRBJ2-3, with D unresolved. Between the trimmed V and J ends, which lost 0 bases and 0 bases, there was a span of 8 bases. Per the germline V gene, CDR1 is SGHNT and CDR2 is YYREEE (reference sequence). The CDR3 spans 15 residues. The CDR3 DNA reads as TGTGCCAGCAGCTTGGCTTCCTCTAGCACAGATACGCAGTATTTT. Its translation: CASSLASSSTDTQYF.

This clone was observed once. The chain employs TRBV6-2 or TRBV6-3 and TRBJ1-6; D is unclear. Trimming shortened V by 6 bases and J by 8 bases, and 23 bases separated the two germline ends. CDR1 and CDR2 from the germline V gene are MNHEY and SVGEGT. CDR3 size: 17 residues. The chain's CDR3 is CASSYSRVGPPHSPLHF. CDR3 nucleotides: TGTGCCAGCAGCTATTCCCGGGTAGGCCCTCCTCATTCACCCCTCCACTTT.

This clone was found once. The chain links TRBV5-1 to TRBJ2-2; D possibly corresponds to TRBD2 (6 bases). The germline gives CDR1 SGHRS, CDR2 YFSETQ. The V end lost 5 bases, the J end lost 2 bases, and 7 bases lay between the germline ends. The CDR3 sequence is 13 residues long. CDR3 residues: CASRGLNTGELFF. Written as DNA, the CDR3 is TGCGCCAGCAGGGGACTCAACACCGGGGAGCTGTTTTTT.

This chain links TRBV3-1 (or the pseudogene TRBV3-2) with TRBJ2-7, with 8 bases identical to TRBD1. CDR1 and CDR2 from the germline V gene are LGHDT and YNNKEL (reference sequence). The CDR3 has 15 residues. J lost 2 bases, V lost 0 bases, and 3 bases had no gene match. The CDR3 is CASSQDRGHPYEQYF. The CDR3 DNA reads as TGTGCCAGCAGCCAAGACAGGGGGCATCCCTACGAGCAGTACTTC.

V is TRBV7-2 and J is TRBJ2-3; 10 bases agree with TRBD2. The CDR3 contains 19 residues. Trimming took 1 base from V and 0 from J; bases not matched to a gene: 10. Germline lookup yields CDR1 SGHTA and CDR2 FQGNSA. The CDR3 bases are TGTGCCAGCAGCTTAGTATACCTAGCGGGGGTCACTAGCACAGATACGCAGTATTTT. Translation: CASSLVYLAGVTSTDTQYF.

V is TRBV7-6 and J is TRBJ2-1; 11 bases fit TRBD2. Germline V lookup: CDR1 SGHVS, CDR2 FNYEAQ. There are 17 residues in the CDR3. V gave up 5 bases and J gave up 5 bases; unmatched junction bases: 11. CDR3 protein: CASSPVASGGMDNEQFF. DNA for the CDR3: TGTGCCAGCAGCCCAGTCGCTAGCGGGGGGATGGACAATGAGCAGTTCTTC.

The rearrangement uses TRBV10-1 and TRBJ2-7; the match to TRBD1 covers 8 bases. The CDR3 is 16 residues long. The J segment lost 0 bases and the V segment lost 2 bases, leaving 6 bases of the junction unmatched. CDR1 is WNHNN and CDR2 is SYGVQD in the germline V gene (reference sequence). The CDR3, as DNA: TGCGCCAGCAGTGAGGGACAGGGCCAATTCTCCTACGAGCAGTACTTC. It encodes CASSEGQGQFSYEQYF.

This clone was detected once. The genes are TRBV5-8 and TRBJ2-7; 11 bases map to TRBD1. This CDR3 contains 18 residues. CDR1 SGHTS and CDR2 YDEGEE come from the germline V gene. With 7 bases clipped from V and 3 bases from J, the junction kept 18 bases outside the gene matches. The CDR3 DNA sequence: TGTGCCAGCCTCGGTTTGAACACCCGGGACAGGGGGATCTACGAGCAGTACTTC. It is translated as CASLGLNTRDRGIYEQYF.

V gene TRBV12-3 or TRBV12-4 combines with J gene TRBJ1-1; D possibly corresponds to TRBD1 (5 bases). This CDR3 spans 13 amino acids. The germline V and J ends were trimmed by 1 base and 8 bases, with 11 bases remaining between them. The CDR3 DNA sequence: TGTGCCAGCAGTTTAGAACAGGCGGGGGAAGCTTTCTTT. This gives the protein CASSLEQAGEAFF.

The J gene is TRBJ2-4, the V gene TRBV5-1; TRBD2 agrees at 9 bases. CDR1 is SGHRS, CDR2 YFSETQ, per germline. The CDR3 has 19 residues. The V and J ends lost 4 bases and 0 bases, in that order; junction bases with no gene match: 14. The CDR3 DNA sequence: TGCGCCAGCAGCCCCTTAGTGGGTAGCGGGGGCCTAGCCAAAAACATTCAGTACTTC. It translates to CASSPLVGSGGLAKNIQYF.

The V and J genes are TRBV29-1 and TRBJ1-2; D not certain. V lost 4 bases and J lost 2, with 8 bases in between. The CDR3 has 12 amino acids. The germline CDR1 and CDR2 sequences are SQVTM and ANQGSEA. The CDR3 coding sequence is TGCAGCGTTGGGGGAGAGAACTATGGCTACACCTTC. It codes for CSVGGENYGYTF.

The count of this clone is one. J is TRBJ2-3 and V is TRBV5-1; 11 positions match TRBD2. Germline V gene sequence: CDR1 SGHRS, CDR2 YFSETQ. J lost 4 bases, V lost 0 bases, and 7 bases had no gene match. The CDR3 extends over 17 amino acids. CDR3 nucleotide sequence: TGCGCCAGCAGCTTGGGGAATAGCGGGGGGGCGGCAGATACGCAGTATTTT. Its protein product is CASSLGNSGGAADTQYF.

The chain has TRBV11-2 and TRBJ1-6; perhaps TRBD1 as D (6 bases). The ends were cut back, 5 bases at V and 2 bases at J, with 16 bases in the middle. There are 17 residues in the CDR3. Per the germline V gene, CDR1 is SGHAT and CDR2 is FQNNGV. CDR3 region: CASSRSTGNTYNSPLHF. CDR3 in DNA: TGTGCCAGCAGCCGGAGTACAGGGAACACCTATAATTCACCCCTCCACTTT.

V gene TRBV29-1 combines with J gene TRBJ2-7; possible D gene TRBD1, 8 bases. The CDR3 extends over 15 amino acids. CDR1 and CDR2 (germline): SQVTM, ANQGSEA. The V end lost 3 bases, the J end lost 0 bases, and 15 bases lay between the germline ends. CDR3 nucleotide sequence: TGCAGCGTTGAGGGGAGGGGGACAGGCTCCTACGAGCAGTACTTC. Encoded protein: CSVEGRGTGSYEQYF.

The rearrangement links TRBV9 to TRBJ2-6, with D possibly being TRBD1 (5 bases). V was clipped by 4 bases and J by 2 bases, with 19 bases between them. The CDR3 is 18 residues long. Germline-derived CDR1 and CDR2 are SGDLS and YYNGEE. The CDR3 coding sequence is TGTGCCAGCAGCCACAACTTAAGGGGTACCCCTGGGGCCAACGTCCTGACTTTC. This translates into CASSHNLRGTPGANVLTF.

The V and J genes are TRBV10-1 and TRBJ2-1; 7 bases map to TRBD1. Germline assignment: CDR1 WNHNN and CDR2 SYGVQD (reference sequence). The ends lost 3 bases at V and 9 bases at J; junction bases unmatched: 5. The CDR3 consists of 13 residues. DNA of the CDR3: TGCGCCAGCAGTGATACAGGGGTGAGTGAGCAGTTCTTC. Protein sequence: CASSDTGVSEQFF.

The V gene is TRBV11-3, the J gene TRBJ2-1, with 7 bases aligning to TRBD2. Trimming took 5 bases from V and 6 from J; bases not matched to a gene: 4. The CDR3 is 13 residues long. Per germline, CDR1 SGHNT and CDR2 YENEEA. The CDR3 DNA is TGTGCCAGCAGCATCGGACTAGTCAATGAGCAGTTCTTC. Protein sequence: CASSIGLVNEQFF.

The chain links TRBV19 to TRBJ1-2; TRBD1 matches 7 bases. Germline assignment: CDR1 LNHDA and CDR2 SQIVND (reference sequence). With V trimmed by 3 bases and J by 3 bases, 10 bases remained unmatched. This CDR3 comprises 16 residues. CDR3 nucleotide sequence: TGTGCCAGTAGTATCTTCGGACAGGAAAGCTACTATGGCTACACCTTC. Translated: CASSIFGQESYYGYTF.

The V and J genes are TRBV20-1 and TRBJ2-3; 11 positions match TRBD2. This CDR3 comprises 11 residues. V trimming: 6 bases; J trimming: 10 bases; junction bases outside the gene matches: 3. Germline CDR1 is DFQATT and CDR2 is SNEGSKA (reference sequence). The CDR3 loop is CSARTSGSQYF. In nucleotides, the CDR3 is TGCAGTGCGAGGACTAGCGGGTCGCAGTATTTT.

The chain links TRBV5-1 to TRBJ2-7, with TRBD1 identical over 9 bases. CDR1 is SGHRS and CDR2 is YFSETQ in the germline V gene. The V segment lost 4 bases and the J segment 5 bases; nucleotides outside the gene matches: 7. CDR3 length equals 14 residues. As DNA, the CDR3 is TGCGCCAGCAGCAAGGGACAGGGATCCGACGAGCAGTACTTC. It specifies CASSKGQGSDEQYF. Together with reference TRBV5-1 and TRBJ2-7, the CDR3 gives the full variable domain: KAGVTQTPRYLIKTRGQQVTLSCSPISGHRSVSWYQQTPGQGLQFLFEYFSETQRNKGNFPGRFSGRQFSNSRSEMNVSTLELGDSALYLCASSKGQGSDEQYFGPGTRLTVT.